Following are 25 T cell receptor beta chains from one sample sequenced in a study of graft-versus-host responses after intestinal transplantation. TCRdb's copy holds only in-frame clones and misses some; the assay was immunoSEQ multiplex PCR. The sample has just under 55,000 clones; 91% are singletons. This specimen consisted of PBMCs, obtained 650 to 680 days after intestinal transplant. These receptors all stem from a human patient who received an intestinal transplant, so some T cells may come from the graft donor.

The sample holds one count of this clone. The V call is TRBV2, the J call TRBJ2-7, with D perhaps matching TRBD1 (6 bases). CDR1 SNHLY and CDR2 FYNNEI come from the germline V gene. The length of the CDR3 is 16 residues. V dropped 8 bases and J dropped 0 bases, with 20 bases sitting between them. The CDR3 spells CASSRGPLSSSYEQYF. Here the CDR3 DNA reads TGTGCCAGCTCCAGGGGCCCCCTTTCTAGCTCCTACGAGCAGTACTTC.

This clone was counted a single time. Here the CDR3 DNA reads TGTGCCTGGAGTCACGGGGGGGCCAGGATCCAAGAGACCCAGTACTTC. It yields the protein CAWSHGGARIQETQYF. The V gene is TRBV30, the J gene TRBJ2-5; TRBD2 matches at 8 bases. V shed 2 bases and J 1 base; nucleotides not matched to a gene: 9. The CDR3 consists of 16 residues. CDR1 is GTSNPN and CDR2 is SVGIG in the germline V gene (reference sequence). The whole variable domain, filled in from reference TRBV30 and TRBJ2-5, reads SQTIHQWPATLVQPVGSPLSLECTVEGTSNPNLYWYRQAAGRGLQLLFYSVGIGQISSEVPQNLSASRPQDRQFILSSKKLLLSDSGFYLCAWSHGGARIQETQYFGPGTRLLVL.

This clone was counted once. The V gene is TRBV6-5, the J gene TRBJ2-7; possibly TRBD2 for D (5 bases). V was cut by 6 bases and J by 1 base, with 16 bases left in between. CDR3 length equals 15 residues. CDR1 is MNHEY and CDR2 is SVGAGI in the germline V gene. This CDR3 is CASSQARDRSYEQYF. The CDR3 nucleotides are TGTGCCAGCAGCCAGGCGAGGGATCGGTCCTACGAGCAGTACTTC.

This chain's CDR3 is CASSYDRGGDGYTF. The CDR3 coding sequence is TGTGCCAGCAGTTATGACAGGGGGGGAGATGGCTACACCTTC. V and J are TRBV2 and TRBJ1-2; 9 nucleotides align to TRBD1. Germline trimming cut 5 bases from V and 6 bases from J; bases unmatched to any gene: 7. This CDR3 is built from 14 residues. Germline V lookup: CDR1 SNHLY, CDR2 FYNNEI. Full variable domain (rest looked up from reference TRBV2 and TRBJ1-2): EPEVTQTPSHQVTQMGQEVILRCVPISNHLYFYWYRQILGQKVEFLVSFYNNEISEKSEIFDDQFSVERPDGSNFTLKIRSTKLEDSAMYFCASSYDRGGDGYTFGSGTRLTVV.

V is TRBV5-6 and J is TRBJ1-6; D remains ambiguous. The CDR3 covers 17 residues. The V end lost 0 bases, the J end lost 2 bases, and 12 bases lay between the germline ends. Germline CDR1 reads SGHDT; CDR2 reads YYEEEE. CDR3 in amino acids: CASSLGPKEAYNSPLHF. CDR3 coding DNA: TGTGCCAGCAGCTTGGGCCCCAAGGAGGCCTATAATTCACCCCTCCACTTT. Looking up the rest from reference TRBV5-6 and TRBJ1-6 gives the full variable domain: DAGVTQSPTHLIKTRGQQVTLRCSPKSGHDTVSWYQQALGQGPQFIFQYYEEEERQRGNFPDRFSGHQFPNYSSELNVNALLLGDSALYLCASSLGPKEAYNSPLHFGNGTRLTVT.

This chain uses TRBV7-8 with TRBJ1-2; D is uncertain. Germline loops: CDR1 SGHVS, CDR2 FQNEAQ. The CDR3 loop spans 13 amino acids. V lost 5 bases, J lost 4 bases, and 11 bases lay in between. In DNA, the CDR3 is TGTGCCAGCAGCATCGGACCATCCTATGGCTACACCTTC. It is translated as CASSIGPSYGYTF. Full variable domain (rest looked up from reference TRBV7-8 and TRBJ1-2): GAGVSQSPRYKVAKRGQDVALRCDPISGHVSLFWYQQALGQGPEFLTYFQNEAQLDKSGLPSDRFFAERPEGSVSTLKIQRTQQEDSAVYLCASSIGPSYGYTFGSGTRLTVV.

The chain links TRBV19 to TRBJ1-1; tentatively, D is TRBD1 (5 bases). The CDR3 contains 12 residues. V lost 7 bases and J lost 4, with 10 bases in between. Germline CDR1 and CDR2: LNHDA and SQIVND (reference sequence). The CDR3 sequence is CASTLGVTEAFF. Here the CDR3 DNA reads TGTGCCAGTACCCTGGGGGTCACTGAAGCTTTCTTT.

The rearrangement links TRBV5-1 to TRBJ2-5, with D possibly TRBD2 on 6 matching bases. The CDR3 runs 16 residues. V lost 10 bases and J lost 5, with 27 bases in between. Germline CDR1 SGHRS, CDR2 YFSETQ. In DNA, the CDR3 is TGCGCCGGGATCCGGGACTCACTCGCGCCCTGGGAGACCCAGTACTTC. It encodes CAGIRDSLAPWETQYF. Variable domain in full (rest from reference TRBV5-1 and TRBJ2-5): KAGVTQTPRYLIKTRGQQVTLSCSPISGHRSVSWYQQTPGQGLQFLFEYFSETQRNKGNFPGRFSGRQFSNSRSEMNVSTLELGDSALYLCAGIRDSLAPWETQYFGPGTRLLVL.

This clone was detected only a few times. The V and J genes are TRBV5-4 and TRBJ1-6; D is unclear. Germline assignment: CDR1 SGHNT and CDR2 YYREEE (reference sequence). CDR3 length equals 14 residues. Trimming shortened V by 0 bases and J by 4 bases, and 5 bases separated the two germline ends. The CDR3, as DNA: TGTGCCAGCAGCTTGGCAGGATATAATTCACCCCTCCACTTT. Translated, it gives CASSLAGYNSPLHF.

This rearrangement joins TRBV5-1 to TRBJ1-2, with 8 bases matching TRBD1. The CDR3 totals 13 residues. The V gene end was trimmed by 3 bases and the J gene end by 8 bases; junction bases not matched to a gene: 6. Germline lookup yields CDR1 SGHRS and CDR2 YFSETQ. The CDR3 sequence: CASSSATGEGYTF. CDR3 bases: TGCGCCAGCAGCTCAGCGACAGGGGAGGGCTACACCTTC.

The table lists this clone with a few counts. The V call is TRBV6-5, the J call TRBJ2-1; no definite D call. Between the trimmed V and J ends, which lost 0 bases and 9 bases, there was a span of 6 bases. Germline lookup yields CDR1 MNHEY and CDR2 SVGAGI. This CDR3 contains 12 residues. The CDR3 loop reads CASSYSHGEQFF. DNA of the CDR3: TGTGCCAGCAGTTACTCGCATGGTGAGCAGTTCTTC.

V gene TRBV4-2 combines with J gene TRBJ1-2; 10 bases agree with TRBD1. Germline V gene sequence: CDR1 LGHNA, CDR2 YNFKEQ. Germline trimming cut 8 bases from V and 8 bases from J; bases unmatched to any gene: 5. CDR3 size: 12 residues. The CDR3 region is CASRQGAWGYTF. CDR3 nucleotide sequence: TGTGCCAGCCGACAGGGGGCGTGGGGCTACACCTTC.

This sequence joins TRBV5-6 and TRBJ2-3; D is possibly TRBD1 or TRBD2 (6 bases each). The CDR3 runs to 16 residues. Trimming pared 4 bases from V and 1 base from J, leaving 16 bases between. CDR1 and CDR2 from the germline V gene are SGHDT and YYEEEE. CDR3 region: CASSTGLGGGTDTQYF. The CDR3 DNA reads TGTGCCAGCAGCACAGGTTTGGGGGGCGGCACAGATACGCAGTATTTT.

The genes are TRBV30 and TRBJ2-3; D gene unclear. CDR3 length equals 15 residues. The germline V gene has CDR1 GTSNPN and CDR2 SVGIG (reference sequence). V was pared by 0 bases and J by 2 bases, with 12 bases between. DNA for the CDR3: TGTGCCTGGAGTGTACCGGAGATACTCACAGATACGCAGTATTTT. Translated: CAWSVPEILTDTQYF.

The rearrangement links TRBV18 to TRBJ1-2; 7 bases match TRBD1. The CDR3 covers 15 residues. Germline V lookup: CDR1 KGHSH, CDR2 LQKENI. The V segment lost 3 bases and the J segment 7 bases; nucleotides outside the gene matches: 11. CDR3 sequence: CASSPDRAGLGGYTF. DNA for the CDR3: TGTGCCAGCTCACCCGACAGGGCAGGTCTAGGTGGCTACACCTTC. The full variable domain, with the rest looked up from reference TRBV18 and TRBJ1-2, is NAGVMQNPRHLVRRRGQEARLRCSPMKGHSHVYWYRQLPEEGLKFMVYLQKENIIDESGMPKERFSAEFPKEGPSILRIQQVVRGDSAAYFCASSPDRAGLGGYTFGSGTRLTVV.

The chain couples TRBV5-6 to TRBJ2-7, with D tentatively TRBD1 (6 bases). Germline CDR1 is SGHDT and CDR2 is YYEEEE. The CDR3 totals 11 residues. Trimming stripped 1 base from V and 10 bases from J, with 9 bases between. The CDR3 bases are TGTGCCAGCAGCTTGAACAGGGATCAGTACTTC. As protein: CASSLNRDQYF.

The chain employs TRBV7-9 and TRBJ2-3, with 10 positions matching TRBD2. The germline CDR1 and CDR2 sequences are SEHNR and FQNEAQ (reference sequence). This CDR3 region has 18 residues. J gave up 4 bases and V 5 bases, and 15 bases lay outside the gene matches. Written as DNA, the CDR3 is TGTGCCAGCAGCCACGGAGCAGCGGGGGGGCCGAAGGCAGATACGCAGTATTTT. The encoded protein is CASSHGAAGGPKADTQYF.

The chain joins TRBV5-1 to TRBJ2-3; D unresolved. The CDR3 loop spans 16 amino acids. Between the trimmed V and J ends, which lost 0 bases and 5 bases, there was a span of 16 bases. The germline V gene encodes CDR1 SGHRS and CDR2 YFSETQ. The CDR3 DNA sequence: TGCGCCAGCAGCTTGGGTTCTTTGCCGCTGGTAGATACGCAGTATTTT. Its protein product is CASSLGSLPLVDTQYF.

The rearrangement joins TRBV6-1 to TRBJ1-2, with D hard to call. Germline-derived CDR1 and CDR2 are MNHNS and SASEGT. This CDR3 has 14 amino acids. With 6 bases removed from V and 6 bases from J, the gap between germline ends came to 17 bases. The CDR3 protein is CASSQKERRDGYTF. The DNA of the CDR3 is TGTGCCAGCAGCCAAAAGGAGAGGAGGGATGGCTACACCTTC.

This sequence joins TRBV18 and TRBJ1-5, with TRBD1 matching over 7 bases. The J segment lost 5 bases and the V segment lost 5 bases, leaving 6 bases of the junction unmatched. The CDR3 covers 14 residues. Germline V gene lookup returns CDR1 KGHSH and CDR2 LQKENI. The CDR3 is CASSASGGDQPQHF. DNA for the CDR3: TGTGCCAGCTCAGCTTCAGGGGGGGATCAGCCCCAGCATTTT.

The CDR3 DNA is TGTGCCAGCAGCTTAGATGGGAATAGCGGCAATGAGCAGTTCTTC. Translating it yields CASSLDGNSGNEQFF. The chain combines TRBV11-2 with TRBJ2-1; D is perhaps TRBD2 (6 bases). The CDR3 contains 15 residues. Trimming took off 0 bases at V and 6 bases at J, with 12 bases between the two ends. CDR1 is SGHAT, CDR2 FQNNGV, per germline.

The chain recombines TRBV5-4 with TRBJ2-5; TRBD2 agrees at 11 bases. The CDR3 loop spans 15 amino acids. After removal of 6 bases from V and 5 bases from J, the junction contained 9 bases not matched to a gene. Per germline, CDR1 SGHNT and CDR2 YYREEE (reference sequence). Written as DNA, the CDR3 is TGTGCCAGCAACCCGGGGGGACTAGCGGAGGAGACCCAGTACTTC. Protein product: CASNPGGLAEETQYF.

The J gene is TRBJ1-5, the V gene TRBV4-1; D may be TRBD1 (6 bases). V was shortened by 1 base and J by 8 bases, with 12 bases between the two germline ends. CDR3 length: 14 amino acids. The germline V gene encodes CDR1 MGHRA and CDR2 YSYEKL. As DNA, the CDR3 is TGCGCCAGCAGCCAAGGCAGGGGAAGTGAGCCCCAGCATTTT. Its translation is CASSQGRGSEPQHF.

This clone was seen only a few times. The CDR3 sequence: CACQTLNTEAFF. The DNA for the CDR3 is TGTGCCTGTCAGACTTTGAACACTGAAGCTTTCTTT. The chain combines TRBV30 with TRBJ1-1; D is unresolved. The ends were cut back, 6 bases at V and 0 bases at J, with 8 bases in the middle. CDR1 is GTSNPN, CDR2 SVGIG, per germline (reference sequence). The CDR3 has 12 amino acids.

This chain links TRBV18 with TRBJ2-1; D is unresolved. V lost 3 bases and J lost 7, with 10 bases in between. CDR1 and CDR2 (germline): KGHSH, LQKENI. The CDR3 sequence is 13 residues long. Written as DNA, the CDR3 is TGTGCCAGCTCACCCAGCGAGGAGAATGAGCAGTTCTTC. Its translation is CASSPSEENEQFF.